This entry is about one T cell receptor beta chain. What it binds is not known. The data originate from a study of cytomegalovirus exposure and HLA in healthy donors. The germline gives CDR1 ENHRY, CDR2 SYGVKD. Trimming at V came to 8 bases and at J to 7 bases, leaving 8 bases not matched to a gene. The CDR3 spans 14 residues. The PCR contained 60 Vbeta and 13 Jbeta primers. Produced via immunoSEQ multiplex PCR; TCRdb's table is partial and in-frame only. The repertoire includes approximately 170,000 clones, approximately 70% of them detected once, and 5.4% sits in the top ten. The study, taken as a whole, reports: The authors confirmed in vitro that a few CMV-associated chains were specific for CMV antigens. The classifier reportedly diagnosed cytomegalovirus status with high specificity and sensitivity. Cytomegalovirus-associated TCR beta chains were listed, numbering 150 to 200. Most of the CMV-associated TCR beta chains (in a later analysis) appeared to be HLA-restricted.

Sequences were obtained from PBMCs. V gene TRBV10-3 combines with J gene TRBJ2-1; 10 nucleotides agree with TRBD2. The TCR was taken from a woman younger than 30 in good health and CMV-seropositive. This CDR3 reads CAIEASGGENEQFF. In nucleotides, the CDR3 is TGTGCCATCGAGGCTAGCGGGGGCGAAAATGAGCAGTTCTTC.